This T cell receptor (beta chain) was identified during a study of blood T cell repertoires in COVID-19. Profiling relied on immunoSEQ multiplex PCR, and the TCRdb table lists in-frame clones only, not all of them. The sample shows fewer than 85,000 clones, 82% of them seen only once. Specimen: peripheral blood. This sequence was found in a woman in her sixties with acute or convalescent COVID-19.

The CDR3 loop is CASSRDRGGEQYF. The CDR3, as DNA: TGTGCCAGCAGCCGGGACAGGGGGGGAGAGCAGTACTTC. The chain couples TRBV11-2 to TRBJ2-7, with 11 bases aligning to TRBD1. CDR1 and CDR2 (germline): SGHAT, FQNNGV. CDR3 length: 13 residues. V lost 5 bases, J lost 7 bases, and 4 bases stayed unmatched.